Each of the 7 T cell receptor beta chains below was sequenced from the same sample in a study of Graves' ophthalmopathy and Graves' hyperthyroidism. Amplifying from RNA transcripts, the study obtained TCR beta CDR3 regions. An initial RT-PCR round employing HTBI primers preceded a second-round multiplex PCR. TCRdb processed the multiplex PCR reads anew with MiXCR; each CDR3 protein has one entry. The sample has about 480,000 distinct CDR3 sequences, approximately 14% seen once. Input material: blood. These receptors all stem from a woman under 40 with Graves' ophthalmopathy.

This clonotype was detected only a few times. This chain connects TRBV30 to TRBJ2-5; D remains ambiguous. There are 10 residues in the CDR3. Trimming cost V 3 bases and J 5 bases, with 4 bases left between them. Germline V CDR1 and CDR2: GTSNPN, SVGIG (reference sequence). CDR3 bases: TGTGCCTGGAGCCGGGAGACCCAGTACTTC. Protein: CAWSRETQYF.

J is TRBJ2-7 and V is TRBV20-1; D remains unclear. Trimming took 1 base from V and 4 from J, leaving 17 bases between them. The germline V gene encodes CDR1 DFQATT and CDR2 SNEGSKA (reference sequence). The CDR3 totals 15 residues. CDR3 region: CSARGTRLGMYEQYF. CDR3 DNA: TGCAGTGCTAGAGGAACCCGCCTAGGGATGTACGAGCAGTACTTC.

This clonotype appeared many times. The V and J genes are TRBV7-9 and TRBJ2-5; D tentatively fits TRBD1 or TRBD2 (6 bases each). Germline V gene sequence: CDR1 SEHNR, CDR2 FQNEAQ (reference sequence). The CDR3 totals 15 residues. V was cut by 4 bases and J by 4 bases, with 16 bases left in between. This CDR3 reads CASSSPGALRETQYF. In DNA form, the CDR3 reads TGTGCCAGCAGCTCCCCGGGGGCACTCCGAGAGACCCAGTACTTC.

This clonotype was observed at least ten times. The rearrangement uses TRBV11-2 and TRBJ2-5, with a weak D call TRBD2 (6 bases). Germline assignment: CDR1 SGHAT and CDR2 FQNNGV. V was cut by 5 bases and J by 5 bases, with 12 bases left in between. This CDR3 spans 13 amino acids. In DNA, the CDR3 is TGTGCCAGCAGCCCATCTAGCGTGGAGACCCAGTACTTC. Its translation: CASSPSSVETQYF.

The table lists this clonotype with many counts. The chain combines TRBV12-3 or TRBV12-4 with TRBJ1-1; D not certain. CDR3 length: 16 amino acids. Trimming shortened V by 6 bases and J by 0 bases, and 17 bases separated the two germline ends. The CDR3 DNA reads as TGTGCCAGCAGCCAAACCCGGACGAGTTTGAACACTGAAGCTTTCTTT. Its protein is CASSQTRTSLNTEAFF.

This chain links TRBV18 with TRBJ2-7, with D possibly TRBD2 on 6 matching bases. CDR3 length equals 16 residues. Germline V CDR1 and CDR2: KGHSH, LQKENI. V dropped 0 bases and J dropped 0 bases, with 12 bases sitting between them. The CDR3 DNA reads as TGTGCCAGCTCACCACCGTCGGGGGTCGGCTCCTACGAGCAGTACTTC. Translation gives CASSPPSGVGSYEQYF.

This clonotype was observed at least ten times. The CDR3 protein is CASSYYGHDRVGLYRETQYF. The CDR3 coding sequence is TGTGCCAGCAGTTACTACGGACACGATAGGGTCGGGCTTTATCGAGAGACCCAGTACTTC. The chain recombines TRBV6-2 or TRBV6-3 with TRBJ2-5; TRBD1 might be the D (5 bases). The CDR3 is 20 residues long. Trimming stripped 1 base from V and 4 bases from J, with 28 bases between. Germline CDR1 MNHEY, CDR2 SVGEGT.